A selection of T cell receptor beta chains follows, all from one sample in a study of control samples from healthy donors and cancer patients. Some clones are missing from TCRdb's copy, which holds only in-frame ones; the method was immunoSEQ multiplex PCR. The sample records 150,000 to 200,000 clones, around nine tenths being singletons. The material sequenced was blood. The receptors originated from a young man in good health. CDR3s include the opening cysteine and the closing phenylalanine or tryptophan. The order of the fields is J gene, D gene, V gene, CDR3 DNA, CDR3 protein. The D gene is left open where the match is weak.

J gene: TRBJ1-2; D gene: -; V gene: TRBV4-3; CDR3 DNA: TGCGCCAGCAGCCAAGAGGGGCCAGGCTTTTGGGGTGGCTACACCTTC; CDR3 protein: CASSQEGPGFWGGYTF
J gene: TRBJ2-7; D gene: TRBD2; V gene: TRBV30; CDR3 DNA: TGTGCCTGGAATCCCCCGGGGGGAGGTGGGGAGCAGTACTTC; CDR3 protein: CAWNPPGGGGEQYF
J gene: TRBJ1-2; D gene: -; V gene: TRBV6-1; CDR3 DNA: TGTGCCAGCAGTGAAGGGGCCTCGTACTATGGCTACACCTTC; CDR3 protein: CASSEGASYYGYTF
J gene: TRBJ2-7; D gene: TRBD2; V gene: TRBV6-5; CDR3 DNA: TGTGCCAGCAGTATAGCGGGAGGTTACGAGCAGTACTTC; CDR3 protein: CASSIAGGYEQYF
J gene: TRBJ2-5; D gene: -; V gene: TRBV12-3/TRBV12-4; CDR3 DNA: TGTGCCAGCAGTTTCGGCTATGAAGAGACCCAGTACTTC; CDR3 protein: CASSFGYEETQYF
J gene: TRBJ2-7; D gene: TRBD1; V gene: TRBV5-4; CDR3 DNA: TGTGCCAGCAGCTTGGGACAGGGGGTCTACGAGCAGTACTTC; CDR3 protein: CASSLGQGVYEQYF
J gene: TRBJ2-7; D gene: -; V gene: TRBV7-9; CDR3 DNA: TGTGCCAGCAGCTTAGAGGAGGAATATGGCGAGCAGTACTTC; CDR3 protein: CASSLEEEYGEQYF
J gene: TRBJ2-7; D gene: -; V gene: TRBV18; CDR3 DNA: TGTGCCAGCTCACTTGGCTACGAGCAGTACTTC; CDR3 protein: CASSLGYEQYF
J gene: TRBJ2-1; D gene: -; V gene: TRBV3-1/TRBV3-2; CDR3 DNA: TGTGCCAGCAGGCAGGGGAGCGCCTACAATGAGCAGTTCTTC; CDR3 protein: CASRQGSAYNEQFF
J gene: TRBJ1-2; D gene: -; V gene: TRBV19; CDR3 DNA: TGTGCCAGTAGTTCTGACCCCTCGAACCTTAACTATGGCTACACCTTC; CDR3 protein: CASSSDPSNLNYGYTF